One sample yielded the 25 T cell receptor beta chains listed below, sequenced in a study of T-cell reconstitution after alpha-beta-depleted transplantation in children. A library of TCRbeta sequences, prepared with unique molecular identifiers, was generated. TCRdb used MiXCR to reprocess the PCR reads, holding one entry per CDR3 protein. Among about 210,000 distinct CDR3 sequences, approximately 15% were seen once, and the ten largest hold around two fifths. Sequences were derived from PBMCs, mostly from graft donor cells, sampled 360 days after TCRalphabeta/CD19-depleted stem cell transplant. The source of these receptors is a male patient aged 2-9 years who had a stem cell transplant for acute lymphoblastic leukemia, so the T cells may come from the graft donor.

The chain has TRBV10-3 and TRBJ2-7; D is ambiguous. The CDR3 is 16 amino acids. In germline, CDR1 is ENHRY, CDR2 SYGVKD. Trimming pared 0 bases from V and 4 bases from J, leaving 16 bases between. CDR3 in DNA: TGTGCCATCAGTGAGTCGATCCTTGGACCGAGATACGAGCAGTACTTC. Translation gives CAISESILGPRYEQYF.

This clonotype showed up just a few times. The gene calls are TRBV7-6 and TRBJ2-1; TRBD1 might be the D (5 bases). The germline V gene has CDR1 SGHVS and CDR2 FNYEAQ. CDR3 length equals 15 residues. V gave up 0 bases and J gave up 6 bases, with 12 bases separating them. The CDR3 DNA follows: TGTGCCAGCAGCTTAGCAGGCGCAGGGTCCAATGAGCAGTTCTTC. Amino acid sequence: CASSLAGAGSNEQFF.

This clonotype appeared many times. The rearrangement links TRBV9 to TRBJ2-1; D gene uncertain. CDR3 length: 16 residues. Germline V gene sequence: CDR1 SGDLS, CDR2 YYNGEE. Trimming removed 0 bases from V and 7 bases from J, with 17 bases in between. The CDR3 region is CASSVGGTNILNEQFF. The CDR3 nucleotides are TGTGCCAGCAGCGTAGGGGGAACCAATATCCTTAATGAGCAGTTCTTC.

This clonotype was detected ten times or more. V is TRBV27 and J is TRBJ1-1, with 8 bases fitting TRBD1. The CDR3 has 17 amino acids. Germline CDR1 and CDR2: MNHEY and SMNVEV (reference sequence). After removal of 4 bases from V and 0 bases from J, the junction contained 10 bases not matched to a gene. This CDR3 reads CASSSYSTGGMNTEAFF. The CDR3 nucleotides are TGTGCCAGCAGTTCTTATAGCACAGGGGGAATGAACACTGAAGCTTTCTTT.

This clonotype has a handful of counts. The chain carries TRBV5-6 and TRBJ2-2, with 9 bases aligning to TRBD2. CDR1 SGHDT and CDR2 YYEEEE come from the germline V gene. V lost 8 bases and J lost 3; bases outside the gene matches: 11. CDR3 size: 16 residues. Here the CDR3 DNA reads TGTGCCAGTTCGAACCTAGCGGGAAAGGACACCGGGGAGCTGTTTTTT. Translated, it gives CASSNLAGKDTGELFF.

This clonotype was observed at least ten times. The chain couples TRBV27 to TRBJ2-1, with 8 bases fitting TRBD2. The CDR3 spans 14 residues. The ends lost 7 bases at V and 0 bases at J; junction bases unmatched: 2. Germline CDR1 MNHEY, CDR2 SMNVEV (reference sequence). CDR3 bases: TGTGCCAGCACCAGCGGGAGCTCCTACAATGAGCAGTTCTTC. Protein: CASTSGSSYNEQFF.

This clonotype has ten or more counts. The chain employs TRBV29-1 and TRBJ1-1; TRBD1 might be the D (6 bases). Deletions cut 3 bases from V and 5 bases from J, with 16 bases between. Germline V gives CDR1 SQVTM, CDR2 ANQGSEA. The CDR3 totals 14 residues. In DNA, the CDR3 is TGCAGCGTTGACCTAGGGGGAGGGTGGACTGAAGCTTTCTTT. Its translation: CSVDLGGGWTEAFF.

This clonotype was counted ten times or more. V gene TRBV25-1 combines with J gene TRBJ2-2; D gene ambiguous. Germline V gives CDR1 MGHDK, CDR2 SYGVNS. Trimming pared 5 bases from V and 2 bases from J, leaving 12 bases between. The CDR3 is 15 residues long. CDR3 sequence reads: CASSRGGDNTGELFF. The CDR3 DNA reads as TGTGCCAGCAGTCGTGGTGGCGACAACACCGGGGAGCTGTTTTTT.

The V and J genes are TRBV7-2 and TRBJ2-5; 9 nucleotides align to TRBD2. Unmatched junction bases numbered 11, after V lost 5 bases and J lost 4 bases. CDR3 size: 16 residues. Germline V gene data show CDR1 as SGHTA and CDR2 as FQGNSA. The CDR3 reads CASSPRGGGAGETQYF. DNA of the CDR3: TGTGCCAGCAGCCCCCGGGGCGGGGGGGCCGGAGAGACCCAGTACTTC.

This clonotype was observed a handful of times. The chain uses TRBV7-6 and TRBJ2-7, with D perhaps matching TRBD1 (6 bases). CDR1 is SGHVS and CDR2 is FNYEAQ in the germline V gene. The ends were cut back, 2 bases at V and 6 bases at J, with 14 bases in the middle. The CDR3 consists of 14 residues. CDR3 nucleotides: TGTGCCAGCAGCTTAAAAGTAGGACAGCCCGAGCAGTACTTC. This translates into CASSLKVGQPEQYF.

The CDR3 DNA reads as TGTGCCAGCAGAAGGGTTCCATCCGGTGAGACCCAGTACTTC. This codes for CASRRVPSGETQYF. This rearrangement joins TRBV12-3 or TRBV12-4 to TRBJ2-5; D gene uncertain. Between the trimmed V and J ends, which lost 6 bases and 5 bases, there was a span of 16 bases. There are 14 residues in the CDR3.

This rearrangement joins TRBV5-1 to TRBJ2-7; D not certain. The V and J ends lost 5 bases and 3 bases respectively, with 18 bases between them. Per germline, CDR1 SGHRS and CDR2 YFSETQ. CDR3 size: 15 residues. The CDR3 DNA is TGCGCCAGCAGAGCGATGGCGACGGACCTCTACGAGCAGTACTTC. Translation: CASRAMATDLYEQYF.

This clonotype appeared a few times. The J gene is TRBJ2-3, the V gene TRBV18, with D possibly matching TRBD2 (5 bases). The germline gives CDR1 KGHSH, CDR2 LQKENI. V was cut by 5 bases and J by 2 bases, with 8 bases left in between. This CDR3 is 13 amino acids long. The DNA for the CDR3 is TGTGCCAGCTCAGGGAGAGTCACAGATACGCAGTATTTT. The encoded protein is CASSGRVTDTQYF.

This clonotype was counted a few times. The V and J genes are TRBV7-8 and TRBJ1-2; 7 bases align to TRBD1. Per the germline V gene, CDR1 is SGHVS and CDR2 is FQNEAQ. CDR3 size: 14 residues. The junction had 9 bases not matched to a gene; V was cut back by 4 bases and J by 7 bases. CDR3 nucleotides: TGTGCCAGCAGCTCCGGGACAGCGTTACTTGGCTACACCTTC. Protein: CASSSGTALLGYTF.

The chain links TRBV15 to TRBJ2-1; D is perhaps TRBD1 or TRBD2 (5 bases each). V dropped 1 base and J dropped 4 bases, with 14 bases sitting between them. The CDR3 length is 16 residues. Germline lookup yields CDR1 LNHNV and CDR2 YYDKDF (reference sequence). The CDR3 loop is CATSRVPGDGYNEQFF. For the CDR3, the DNA is TGTGCCACCAGCAGAGTCCCTGGGGACGGATACAATGAGCAGTTCTTC.

The gene calls are TRBV9 and TRBJ2-1; unclear D gene. Germline V gene lookup returns CDR1 SGDLS and CDR2 YYNGEE. The CDR3 runs 16 residues. The V end lost 3 bases, the J end lost 6 bases, and 19 bases lay between the germline ends. The DNA for the CDR3 is TGTGCCAGCAGCGCCCAGCCCCGATATTTGGGCAATGAGCAGTTCTTC. Encoded protein: CASSAQPRYLGNEQFF.

The chain couples TRBV12-3 or TRBV12-4 to TRBJ2-7; 9 bases align to TRBD1. The CDR3 totals 13 residues. After removal of 5 bases from V and 12 bases from J, the junction contained 11 bases not matched to a gene. The CDR3: CASSPGTGFGGYF. In DNA, the CDR3 is TGTGCCAGCAGTCCCGGGACAGGGTTTGGGGGGTACTTC.

The gene calls are TRBV4-2 and TRBJ1-2; D is unresolved. Germline V gene data show CDR1 as LGHNA and CDR2 as YNFKEQ. The CDR3 consists of 11 residues. Between the trimmed V and J ends, which lost 2 bases and 9 bases, there was a span of 7 bases. The CDR3 bases are TGTGCCAGCAGCCAAACATGGAGCTACACCTTC. Protein sequence: CASSQTWSYTF.

This chain joins TRBV7-8 and TRBJ2-4, with 10 positions matching TRBD1. Germline V gene sequence: CDR1 SGHVS, CDR2 FQNEAQ. CDR3 length equals 13 residues. The ends lost 9 bases at V and 7 bases at J; junction bases unmatched: 6. As DNA, the CDR3 is TGTGCCAGGCAAGCGGACAGGGGGAACATTCAGTACTTC. Protein: CARQADRGNIQYF.

The J gene is TRBJ2-7, the V gene TRBV5-1, with D unresolved. Trimming removed 4 bases at V and 11 bases at J, with 19 bases between. CDR1 is SGHRS, CDR2 YFSETQ, per germline. This CDR3 region has 13 residues. The CDR3: CASSLRTEPFKYF. As DNA, the CDR3 is TGCGCCAGCAGCCTGAGGACGGAACCTTTTAAGTACTTC. Filled out from reference TRBV5-1 and TRBJ2-7, the complete variable domain reads KAGVTQTPRYLIKTRGQQVTLSCSPISGHRSVSWYQQTPGQGLQFLFEYFSETQRNKGNFPGRFSGRQFSNSRSEMNVSTLELGDSALYLCASSLRTEPFKYFGPGTRLTVT.

This clonotype was recorded a few times. The chain has TRBV12-3 or TRBV12-4 and TRBJ1-5; a possible D gene is TRBD1 (5 bases). Trimming pared 4 bases from V and 1 base from J, leaving 14 bases between. The CDR3 consists of 16 residues. The CDR3 DNA follows: TGTGCCAGCAGTTGGGGCAGCCCCTTCAGCAATCAGCCCCAGCATTTT. Its translation is CASSWGSPFSNQPQHF.

This clonotype showed up just a few times. This rearrangement joins TRBV7-2 to TRBJ1-2; D remains ambiguous. V dropped 0 bases and J dropped 2 bases, with 7 bases sitting between them. This CDR3 is built from 14 residues. Germline V gene lookup returns CDR1 SGHTA and CDR2 FQGNSA. CDR3: CASSLADYNYGYTF. The CDR3 nucleotides are TGTGCCAGCAGCTTAGCTGACTACAACTATGGCTACACCTTC.

This clonotype was counted a few times. V and J are TRBV5-1 and TRBJ2-1; D may be TRBD1 (7 bases). V gave up 0 bases and J gave up 7 bases, with 14 bases separating them. This CDR3 is built from 15 residues. Germline assignment: CDR1 SGHRS and CDR2 YFSETQ. The CDR3 spells CASSLGRGERNEQFF. The CDR3 region has the DNA TGCGCCAGCAGCTTGGGCAGGGGGGAGAGGAATGAGCAGTTCTTC.

This clonotype came up a few times. The chain has TRBV11-2 and TRBJ2-2, with TRBD2 identical over 12 bases. After removal of 3 bases from V and 1 base from J, the junction contained 3 bases not matched to a gene. CDR3 length: 17 residues. The germline gives CDR1 SGHAT, CDR2 FQNNGV. CDR3 residues: CASSLPTSGGNTGELFF. The CDR3 DNA reads as TGTGCCAGCAGCTTGCCGACTAGCGGGGGGAACACCGGGGAGCTGTTTTTT.

This clonotype showed up just a few times. V gene TRBV20-1 combines with J gene TRBJ1-6; unclear D gene. The V gene's germline CDR1 is DFQATT and CDR2 SNEGSKA (reference sequence). Trimming shortened V by 0 bases and J by 8 bases, and 11 bases separated the two germline ends. The CDR3 sequence is 14 residues long. The CDR3 nucleotides read TGCAGTGCTAGAGATCGGCAGGCTTATTCACCCCTCCACTTT. This sequence encodes CSARDRQAYSPLHF.